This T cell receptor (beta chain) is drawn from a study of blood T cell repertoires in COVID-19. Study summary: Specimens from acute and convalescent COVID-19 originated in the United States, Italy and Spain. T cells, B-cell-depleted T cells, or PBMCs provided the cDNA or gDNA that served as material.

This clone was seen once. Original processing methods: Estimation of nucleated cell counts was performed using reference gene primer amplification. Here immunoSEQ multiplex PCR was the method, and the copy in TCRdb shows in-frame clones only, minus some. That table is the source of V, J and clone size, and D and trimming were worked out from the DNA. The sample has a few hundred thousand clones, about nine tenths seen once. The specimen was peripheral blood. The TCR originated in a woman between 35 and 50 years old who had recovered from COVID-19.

In DNA, the CDR3 is TGTGCCAGCAGCAAGCGAGACCTTGAGACCGAGACCCAGTACTTC. Residues: CASSKRDLETETQYF. The V gene is TRBV27, the J gene TRBJ2-5; D unclear. The CDR3 is 15 amino acids. Germline-derived CDR1 and CDR2 are MNHEY and SMNVEV (reference sequence). V was clipped by 6 bases and J by 5 bases, with 19 bases between them.